The clone carrying this T cell receptor beta chain was observed at least ten times. The antigen is unknown. Researchers amplified the TCR beta CDR3 regions from RNA transcripts. Initially, a first-round RT-PCR of the TCR CDR3 employed the HTBI primer set. MiXCR, run by TCRdb on the multiplex PCR reads, gives a single entry per CDR3 protein. In the table there are hundreds of thousands of distinct CDR3 sequences, 20% of which are singletons. This specimen belongs to a study of T cells in Graves' hyperthyroidism and ophthalmopathy. The study's findings and limits: Onset of ophthalmopathy came a median approximately 6.5 months after the model predicted it. Blood also showed most of the thyroid clonotypes that were expanded above 0.001.

Patients with ophthalmopathy all had a Clinical Activity Score of at least 3, a NOSPECS grade of at least 4 and duration under 3 months. The source of the PBMCs was 9.5 to 10 ml of fresh peripheral blood. The TCR was taken from a man aged 35 to 55 with Graves' ophthalmopathy. The specimen was blood.

DNA of the CDR3: TGCGCCAGCAGCTTGGACTCCCCAGGGTACGAGCAGTACTTC. Protein sequence: CASSLDSPGYEQYF. V is TRBV5-1 and J is TRBJ2-7; D perhaps matches TRBD1 (5 bases). The germline CDR1 and CDR2 sequences are SGHRS and YFSETQ. The CDR3 runs to 14 residues. Trimming stripped 0 bases from V and 4 bases from J, with 11 bases between.